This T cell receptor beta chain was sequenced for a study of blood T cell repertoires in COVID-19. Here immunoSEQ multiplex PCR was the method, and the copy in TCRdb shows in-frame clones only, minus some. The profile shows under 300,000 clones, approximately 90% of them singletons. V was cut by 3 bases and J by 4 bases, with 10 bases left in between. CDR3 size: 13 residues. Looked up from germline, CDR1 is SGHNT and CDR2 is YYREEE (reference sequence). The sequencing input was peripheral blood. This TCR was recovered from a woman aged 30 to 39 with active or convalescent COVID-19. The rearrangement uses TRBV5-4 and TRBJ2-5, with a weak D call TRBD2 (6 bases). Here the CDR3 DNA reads TGTGCCAGCAGCTCGGGGGAGGTAGAGACCCAGTACTTC. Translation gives CASSSGEVETQYF.